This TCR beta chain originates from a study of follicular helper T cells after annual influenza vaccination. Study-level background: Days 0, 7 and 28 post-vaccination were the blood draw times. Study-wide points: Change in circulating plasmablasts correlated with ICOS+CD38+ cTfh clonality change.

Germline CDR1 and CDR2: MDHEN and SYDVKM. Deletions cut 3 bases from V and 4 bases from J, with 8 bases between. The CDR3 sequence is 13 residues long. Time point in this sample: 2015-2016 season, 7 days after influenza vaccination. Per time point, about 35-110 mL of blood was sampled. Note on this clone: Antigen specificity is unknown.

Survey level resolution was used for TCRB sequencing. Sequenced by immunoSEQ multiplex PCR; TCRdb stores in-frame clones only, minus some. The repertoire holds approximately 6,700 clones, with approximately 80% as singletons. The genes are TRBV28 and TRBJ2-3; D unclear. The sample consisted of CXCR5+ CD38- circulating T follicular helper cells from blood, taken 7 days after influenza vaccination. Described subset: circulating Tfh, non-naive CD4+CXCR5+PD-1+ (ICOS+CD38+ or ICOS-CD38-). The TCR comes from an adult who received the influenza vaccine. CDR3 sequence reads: CASSFGPADTQYF. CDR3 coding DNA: TGTGCCAGCAGTTTCGGCCCCGCAGATACGCAGTATTTT.